This TCR beta chain was observed in a study of technical replicates of blood from four donors. CDR1 is GTSNPN, CDR2 SVGIG, per germline (reference sequence). This CDR3 spans 14 amino acids. V lost 4 bases and J 4 bases, leaving 13 bases between the germline ends. Libraries were prepared by immunoSEQ multiplex PCR; TCRdb keeps only in-frame clonotypes and omits some of them. This sample has 35,000 to 50,000 clones; 95% to 97% occur once, and the top ten carry about 0.4%. This TCR derives from a human donor in good health. Input material: T cells isolated from PBMCs. V and J are TRBV30 and TRBJ2-2; D is possibly TRBD2 (6 bases). This CDR3 is CAWKGLPSTGELFF. For the CDR3, the DNA is TGTGCCTGGAAGGGACTCCCGAGCACCGGGGAGCTGTTTTTT.